This TCR beta chain was obtained from a study of control samples from healthy donors and cancer patients. This CDR3 has 14 residues. With 5 bases clipped from V and 2 bases from J, the junction kept 3 bases outside the gene matches. CDR1 and CDR2 (germline): MNHEY, SVGEGT. TCRdb's table, derived via immunoSEQ multiplex PCR, lists solely in-frame clones and lacks some. The sample contains about 130,000 clones, roughly 94% of which appear only once. The specimen sequenced was PBMCs. The V and J genes are TRBV6-2 or TRBV6-3 and TRBJ1-2, with 9 positions matching TRBD1. The sequence derives from a man aged 55 to 70 with colorectal cancer. For the CDR3, the DNA is TGTGCCAGCAGTAACGGACAGGGGAACTATGGCTACACCTTC. Translated: CASSNGQGNYGYTF.